A selection of T cell receptor beta chains follows, all from one sample in a study of T cell responses to AZD1222 COVID-19 vaccine. Sequencing used immunoSEQ multiplex PCR; TCRdb keeps in-frame clones, though not all of them. Among 90,000 to 120,000 clones, nearly 90% were seen once, and the ten largest hold approximately 4.8%. Material: peripheral blood, obtained 28 days after the second AZD1222 dose. These receptor sequences come from an adult who received the AZD1222 COVID-19 vaccine. CDR3s include the opening cysteine and the closing phenylalanine or tryptophan. D genes are given only for firm matches. Clone size appears in some rows only: once, few, many, or a class for an expanded clone.

.	TRBJ1-5	.	TRBV6-1	CASSEGRGQPQHF	TGTGCCAGCAGTGAAGGGCGAGGTCAGCCCCAGCATTTT
.	TRBJ2-7	TRBD1	TRBV9	CASSTQTGPYEQYF	TGTGCCAGCAGCACTCAGACAGGGCCCTACGAGCAGTACTTC
once	TRBJ2-7	TRBD1	TRBV28	CASSSGQALSEEQYF	TGTGCCAGCAGTTCCGGACAGGCGCTATCGGAAGAGCAGTACTTC
.	TRBJ1-5	TRBD1	TRBV14	CASIPRQGVGQPQHF	TGTGCCAGCATCCCCCGACAGGGAGTGGGTCAGCCCCAGCATTTT
.	TRBJ1-5	TRBD1	TRBV6-5	CASRPTGGSNQPQHF	TGTGCCAGCAGACCGACAGGGGGGAGCAATCAGCCCCAGCATTTT
.	TRBJ1-2	.	TRBV25-1	CASSEGSETGYTF	TGTGCCAGCAGTGAAGGGTCGGAGACTGGCTACACCTTC
.	TRBJ1-1	TRBD1	TRBV7-2	CASSLAQGQGSEAFF	TGTGCCAGCAGCTTAGCGCAGGGACAGGGATCCGAAGCTTTCTTT
.	TRBJ2-7	.	TRBV4-3	CASSQDPASSYEQYF	TGCGCCAGCAGCCAAGATCCAGCCAGCAGCTACGAGCAGTACTTC
.	TRBJ1-5	TRBD1	TRBV19	CASRRDSYQPQHF	TGTGCCAGTCGGCGGGACAGCTATCAGCCCCAGCATTTT
once	TRBJ1-4	TRBD1	TRBV7-9	CASSQGAPNEKLFF	TGTGCCAGCAGCCAGGGGGCCCCCAATGAAAAACTGTTTTTT
.	TRBJ2-7	.	TRBV6-5	CASSYSSSNPYEQYF	TGTGCCAGCAGTTACTCGTCATCGAACCCCTACGAGCAGTACTTC
once	TRBJ2-1	.	TRBV27	CASSDNQGFHNEQFF	TGTGCCAGCAGCGACAATCAGGGTTTCCACAATGAGCAGTTCTTC
.	TRBJ2-5	.	TRBV5-8	CASSLKQGTQYF	TGTGCCAGCAGCCTCAAACAGGGGACCCAGTACTTC
.	TRBJ1-3	.	TRBV12-3/TRBV12-4	CASSSRDRNTIYF	TGTGCCAGCAGTTCCCGGGATCGAAACACCATATATTTT
once	TRBJ1-4	.	TRBV6-5	CASSLGLGGEKLFF	TGTGCCAGCAGCCTCGGATTAGGGGGGGAAAAACTGTTTTTT
few	TRBJ1-2	TRBD1	TRBV29-1	CSGLRGRYGYTF	TGCAGCGGACTCAGGGGGAGGTATGGCTACACCTTC
.	TRBJ2-7	.	TRBV7-2	CASSFNGAEYYEQYF	TGTGCCAGCAGCTTTAACGGCGCAGAGTACTACGAGCAGTACTTC
.	TRBJ1-5	.	TRBV7-9	CASSLGQGDLLNQPQHF	TGTGCCAGCAGCTTAGGCCAGGGTGACCTCCTGAATCAGCCCCAGCATTTT
.	TRBJ2-1	TRBD2	TRBV14	CASSQGVTSGGPNWSYNEQFF	TGTGCCAGCAGCCAAGGGGTGACTAGCGGGGGGCCAAATTGGTCCTACAATGAGCAGTTCTTC
once	TRBJ2-5	.	TRBV12-3/TRBV12-4	CASRKTEGVTQYF	TGTGCCAGCAGAAAGACTGAGGGGGTGACCCAGTACTTC
.	TRBJ2-3	TRBD2	TRBV4-2	CASSPRLAGGLSDTQYF	TGTGCCAGCAGCCCCCGACTAGCGGGGGGGCTGTCCGATACGCAGTATTTT
.	TRBJ2-3	.	TRBV5-1	CASSLEGNRHTQYF	TGCGCCAGCAGCTTGGAAGGGAATAGACATACGCAGTATTTT